Presented here are 2 T cell receptor beta chains from one specimen sequenced in a study of T cell repertoires in cytomegalovirus infection. TCRdb recomputed calls from the reads with MiXCR, one row per CDR3 protein. The sample contains some 110,000 distinct CDR3 sequences, 10% of which appear only once. Antigens of these TCRs are unknown. The sequenced sample consisted of PBMCs, sequenced either directly or after in vitro stimulation (not recorded which). All receptors come from a human donor in good health (CMV status not recorded). Some clones in this sample may be carry-over from other donors' samples.

This clonotype was seen at least ten times. The rearrangement uses TRBV2 and TRBJ1-2; a possible D gene is TRBD1 (6 bases). Germline CDR1 and CDR2: SNHLY and FYNNEI. This CDR3 has 13 amino acids. Trimming shortened V by 8 bases and J by 4 bases, and 14 bases separated the two germline ends. As DNA, the CDR3 is TGTGCCAGCGGGAACTGGGGGCCCTATGGCTACACCTTC. Translation: CASGNWGPYGYTF.

This clonotype has ten or more counts. The chain recombines TRBV19 with TRBJ1-5; 7 bases are a match to TRBD1. Germline loops: CDR1 LNHDA, CDR2 SQIVND (reference sequence). The CDR3 consists of 14 residues. The ends lost 5 bases at V and 7 bases at J; junction bases unmatched: 8. CDR3 amino acids: CASSQDRVRQPQHF. CDR3 nucleotides: TGTGCCAGTAGTCAAGACAGGGTGCGCCAGCCCCAGCATTTT.